One sample yielded the 30 T cell receptor beta chains listed below, sequenced in a study of CD8+ T cells in alopecia areata. Sequencing relied on a cDNA template that was reverse transcribed from extracted RNA. Some clones are missing from TCRdb's copy, which holds only in-frame ones; the method was immunoSEQ multiplex PCR. The sample consists of approximately 61,000 clones, 96% of them appearing once. The source was CD8+ T cells sorted from blood, collected at week 0. The receptor set was obtained from a human donor with alopecia areata.

The V call is TRBV29-1, the J call TRBJ1-2, with D maybe TRBD1 (6 bases). CDR3 length equals 12 residues. Germline CDR1 reads SQVTM; CDR2 reads ANQGSEA. V dropped 4 bases and J dropped 8 bases, with 14 bases sitting between them. CDR3 protein: CSVVTGGLGYTF. As DNA, the CDR3 is TGCAGCGTTGTGACGGGGGGCCTGGGCTACACCTTC.

V gene TRBV7-6 combines with J gene TRBJ2-1; D call uncertain. The V gene's germline CDR1 is SGHVS and CDR2 FNYEAQ. Trimming took off 5 bases at V and 0 bases at J, with 14 bases between the two ends. This CDR3 region has 16 residues. The chain's CDR3 is CASSPVGQRSYNEQFF. CDR3 nucleotide sequence: TGTGCCAGCAGCCCCGTAGGGCAGCGCTCCTACAATGAGCAGTTCTTC.

This chain uses TRBV18 with TRBJ2-1, with a possible D match to TRBD2 (5 bases). Trimming removed 1 base at V and 0 bases at J, with 10 bases between. The CDR3 runs 16 residues. Looked up from germline, CDR1 is KGHSH and CDR2 is LQKENI. CDR3 sequence (DNA): TGTGCCAGCTCACCACGGGAGCGGAGCTCCTACAATGAGCAGTTCTTC. This gives the protein CASSPRERSSYNEQFF.

Details on this clone: Other DNA sequences in this sample translate to the same CDR3. The rearrangement links TRBV7-9 to TRBJ2-7; D uncertain. Germline V gene data show CDR1 as SEHNR and CDR2 as FQNEAQ (reference sequence). V lost 5 bases, J lost 0 bases, and 8 bases lay in between. The CDR3 sequence is 13 residues long. CDR3 loop: CASSPGISYEQYF. DNA for the CDR3: TGTGCCAGCAGCCCCGGCATCTCCTACGAGCAGTACTTC.

This chain connects TRBV5-6 to TRBJ2-1; D unclear. The germline V and J ends were trimmed by 3 bases and 9 bases, with 10 bases remaining between them. The CDR3 has 12 residues. Per the germline V gene, CDR1 is SGHDT and CDR2 is YYEEEE. Here the CDR3 reads CASSSYSGEQFF. DNA of the CDR3: TGTGCCAGCAGCTCATACTCGGGTGAGCAGTTCTTC.

V usage is TRBV27 and J usage is TRBJ2-5; the D gene is possibly TRBD2 (6 bases). Looked up from germline, CDR1 is MNHEY and CDR2 is SMNVEV (reference sequence). This CDR3 is 15 amino acids long. V was shortened by 0 bases and J by 2 bases, with 10 bases between the two germline ends. The DNA of the CDR3 is TGTGCCAGCAGTTTATCAACGGGAGTTCAAGAGACCCAGTACTTC. Protein: CASSLSTGVQETQYF.

The chain is built from TRBV4-1 and TRBJ2-7, with TRBD1 matching over 8 bases. CDR1 and CDR2 from the germline V gene are MGHRA and YSYEKL. The CDR3 extends over 14 amino acids. The J segment lost 7 bases and the V segment lost 2 bases, leaving 7 bases of the junction unmatched. CDR3 in DNA: TGCGCCAGCAGCCAACAGGGGGCGCGGGGTGAGCAGTACTTC. This translates into CASSQQGARGEQYF.

The chain recombines TRBV2 with TRBJ2-7; no clear D gene. Germline-derived CDR1 and CDR2 are SNHLY and FYNNEI. This CDR3 region has 16 residues. The V gene lost 0 bases and the J gene lost 1 base, with 13 bases spanning the gap. The CDR3 loop is CASSEAGTESSYEQYF. The CDR3 DNA reads as TGTGCCAGCAGTGAAGCAGGCACAGAAAGTTCCTACGAGCAGTACTTC.

The chain joins TRBV7-8 to TRBJ1-4; D call uncertain. CDR1 SGHVS and CDR2 FQNEAQ come from the germline V gene. The CDR3 has 15 amino acids. V dropped 0 bases and J dropped 5 bases, with 10 bases sitting between them. The CDR3 sequence is CASSLAGSLNEKLFF. CDR3 sequence (DNA): TGTGCCAGCAGCTTAGCGGGGAGCTTGAATGAAAAACTGTTTTTT.

The chain recombines TRBV29-1 with TRBJ2-5, with D possibly TRBD1 on 6 matching bases. The CDR3 length is 14 residues. From germline, CDR1 is SQVTM and CDR2 ANQGSEA. The V end was cut by 5 bases, the J end by 7 bases, with 20 bases between. The CDR3 DNA is TGCAGCGTTCCCATAGCAGGGGCCCCGGGGACCCAGTACTTC. Translated: CSVPIAGAPGTQYF. The full variable domain, completed using reference TRBV29-1 and TRBJ2-5, is SAVISQKPSRDICQRGTSLTIQCQVDSQVTMMFWYRQQPGQSLTLIATANQGSEATYESGFVIDKFPISRPNLTFSTLTVSNMSPEDSSIYLCSVPIAGAPGTQYFGPGTRLLVL.

The rearrangement links TRBV6-6 to TRBJ1-2; 9 bases fit TRBD1. Germline values: CDR1 MNHNY, CDR2 SVGAGI (reference sequence). Trimming took 5 bases from V and 3 from J; bases not matched to a gene: 7. The CDR3 is 15 residues long. The CDR3 loop reads CASSHGTGRDYGYTF. The DNA for the CDR3 is TGTGCCAGCAGTCATGGGACAGGGAGAGACTATGGCTACACCTTC.

The CDR3 loop is CASSPRGLVPAHNEQFF. The CDR3 DNA sequence: TGTGCCAGCAGCCCGAGGGGGTTAGTTCCCGCCCACAATGAGCAGTTCTTC. The V and J genes are TRBV7-2 and TRBJ2-1, with D tentatively TRBD1 (6 bases). The germline V gene encodes CDR1 SGHTA and CDR2 FQGNSA. The CDR3 has 17 amino acids. Trimming cost V 5 bases and J 5 bases, with 22 bases left between them. Variable domain in full (rest from reference TRBV7-2 and TRBJ2-1): GAGVSQSPSNKVTEKGKDVELRCDPISGHTALYWYRQSLGQGLEFLIYFQGNSAPDKSGLPSDRFSAERTGGSVSTLTIQRTQQEDSAVYLCASSPRGLVPAHNEQFFGPGTRLTVL.

The rearrangement joins TRBV9 to TRBJ2-3; either TRBD1 or TRBD2 may supply D (5 bases each). Looked up from germline, CDR1 is SGDLS and CDR2 is YYNGEE. V was cut by 0 bases and J by 0 bases, with 8 bases left in between. The CDR3 has 15 residues. CDR3: CASSVEGRSTDTQYF. Written as DNA, the CDR3 is TGTGCCAGCAGCGTAGAGGGGAGAAGCACAGATACGCAGTATTTT.

This sequence joins TRBV6-5 and TRBJ2-5; TRBD2 agrees at 10 bases. The trim removed 0 bases at V and 3 bases at J, leaving 1 base unmatched. This CDR3 has 15 amino acids. Germline V gives CDR1 MNHEY, CDR2 SVGAGI. CDR3 sequence: CASSYSGLAEETQYF. CDR3 sequence (DNA): TGTGCCAGCAGTTACTCCGGACTAGCGGAAGAGACCCAGTACTTC.

The chain uses TRBV7-9 and TRBJ2-7; no firm D call. The CDR3 length is 13 residues. Trimming removed 6 bases from V and 2 bases from J, with 11 bases in between. Germline loops: CDR1 SEHNR, CDR2 FQNEAQ (reference sequence). The CDR3 sequence is CASSSDMTYEQYF. In DNA form, the CDR3 reads TGTGCCAGCAGTTCTGACATGACCTACGAGCAGTACTTC.

V gene TRBV10-3 combines with J gene TRBJ1-2; D is uncertain. Per the germline V gene, CDR1 is ENHRY and CDR2 is SYGVKD. The CDR3 loop spans 15 amino acids. V was shortened by 3 bases and J by 0 bases, with 11 bases between the two germline ends. The CDR3 sequence: CAISEVHPTNYGYTF. CDR3 DNA: TGTGCCATCAGTGAAGTCCATCCCACTAACTATGGCTACACCTTC.

The chain has TRBV4-1 and TRBJ2-3; 8 bases agree with TRBD2. J was trimmed by 5 bases and V by 1 base; bases with no gene match: 11. Germline CDR1 reads MGHRA; CDR2 reads YSYEKL. The CDR3 spans 17 residues. This CDR3 is CASSQAQGLEAIDTQYF. The CDR3 coding sequence is TGCGCCAGCAGCCAAGCCCAGGGACTAGAAGCCATAGATACGCAGTATTTT.

The chain is built from TRBV14 and TRBJ2-7; 8 bases are a match to TRBD2. Trimming at V came to 2 bases and at J to 3 bases, leaving 3 bases not matched to a gene. The V gene's germline CDR1 is SGHDN and CDR2 FVKESK. There are 14 residues in the CDR3. The CDR3 DNA sequence: TGTGCCAGCAGCCAACAGACTAGCGTCTACGAGCAGTACTTC. Translating gives CASSQQTSVYEQYF. The full variable domain, in which reference TRBV14 and TRBJ2-7 provide the parts outside the CDR3, is EAGVTQFPSHSVIEKGQTVTLRCDPISGHDNLYWYRRVMGKEIKFLLHFVKESKQDESGMPNNRFLAERTGGTYSTLKVQPAELEDSGVYFCASSQQTSVYEQYFGPGTRLTVT.

V is TRBV27 and J is TRBJ2-5, with 12 bases fitting TRBD1. V shed 8 bases and J 11 bases; nucleotides not matched to a gene: 9. The CDR3 extends over 13 amino acids. CDR1 and CDR2 (germline): MNHEY, SMNVEV (reference sequence). CDR3 residues: CASGHGTGGGQYF. The CDR3 nucleotides are TGTGCCAGCGGCCATGGGACAGGGGGCGGGCAGTACTTC.

The V call is TRBV13, the J call TRBJ2-5; tentatively, D is TRBD2 (6 bases). This CDR3 has 14 residues. Trimming removed 5 bases from V and 1 base from J, with 11 bases in between. In germline, CDR1 is PRHDT, CDR2 FYEKMQ (reference sequence). This CDR3 reads CASSPRDFQETQYF. The DNA of the CDR3 is TGTGCCAGCAGCCCCCGGGACTTCCAAGAGACCCAGTACTTC.

The genes are TRBV4-1 and TRBJ2-7; the D gene is possibly TRBD1 (6 bases). Trimming pared 2 bases from V and 5 bases from J, leaving 13 bases between. Germline assignment: CDR1 MGHRA and CDR2 YSYEKL. The CDR3 loop spans 14 amino acids. CDR3 nucleotide sequence: TGCGCCAGCAGCCAAAGTCCAGGGGATCACGAGCAGTACTTC. It codes for CASSQSPGDHEQYF.

This clone has a single count. The CDR3, as DNA: TGTGCCAGCAGCGTATCGGGGGGGAACACTGAAGCTTTCTTT. Translating gives CASSVSGGNTEAFF. J is TRBJ1-1 and V is TRBV9; D possibly corresponds to TRBD1 (5 bases). This CDR3 region has 14 residues. Trimming removed 1 base at V and 1 base at J, with 8 bases between. Germline assignment: CDR1 SGDLS and CDR2 YYNGEE.

This chain links TRBV6-5 with TRBJ1-3; perhaps TRBD1 as D (5 bases). Trimming left V 4 bases short and J 3 bases short, with 10 bases between. Germline loops: CDR1 MNHEY, CDR2 SVGAGI. CDR3 length: 14 amino acids. CDR3 in amino acids: CASSLRGGGNTIYF. For the CDR3, the DNA is TGTGCCAGCAGTTTACGGGGGGGTGGAAACACCATATATTTT.

This clone appeared once. The chain combines TRBV7-2 with TRBJ2-7; 9 bases are shared with TRBD2. The CDR3 sequence is 16 residues long. In germline, CDR1 is SGHTA, CDR2 FQGNSA. The junction had 8 bases not matched to a gene; V was cut back by 1 base and J by 4 bases. CDR3 loop: CASSLGSSGELYEQYF. CDR3 coding DNA: TGTGCCAGCAGCTTAGGATCTAGCGGGGAACTGTACGAGCAGTACTTC.

This chain links TRBV5-6 with TRBJ2-7; TRBD1 matches at 11 bases. J lost 4 bases, V lost 0 bases, and 3 bases had no gene match. The germline CDR1 and CDR2 sequences are SGHDT and YYEEEE. There are 15 residues in the CDR3. The CDR3 DNA reads TGTGCCAGCAGCTTGGGGACAGGGGGCTTATACGAGCAGTACTTC. It specifies CASSLGTGGLYEQYF. The full variable domain, with the rest looked up from reference TRBV5-6 and TRBJ2-7, is DAGVTQSPTHLIKTRGQQVTLRCSPKSGHDTVSWYQQALGQGPQFIFQYYEEEERQRGNFPDRFSGHQFPNYSSELNVNALLLGDSALYLCASSLGTGGLYEQYFGPGTRLTVT.

The table lists this clone with a count of one. CDR3 bases: TGTGCCAGCAGCGTCGCAGAATCCTCCTATAATTCACCCCTCCACTTT. Its protein product is CASSVAESSYNSPLHF. J is TRBJ1-6 and V is TRBV9; D remains ambiguous. CDR3 length: 16 amino acids. V shed 2 bases and J shed 0 bases, with 9 bases lying between them. Per the germline V gene, CDR1 is SGDLS and CDR2 is YYNGEE.

This chain links TRBV18 with TRBJ2-1, with D uncertain. From germline, CDR1 is KGHSH and CDR2 LQKENI. The CDR3 sequence is 14 residues long. V was trimmed by 2 bases and J by 8 bases, leaving 13 bases between them. CDR3 sequence: CASSPSSAGDEQFF. CDR3 nucleotides: TGTGCCAGCTCACCATCTTCGGCTGGGGATGAGCAGTTCTTC.

The V call is TRBV7-9, the J call TRBJ2-7; D gene ambiguous. CDR3 length: 12 residues. Germline-derived CDR1 and CDR2 are SEHNR and FQNEAQ (reference sequence). Deletions cut 5 bases from V and 0 bases from J, with 5 bases between. The DNA for the CDR3 is TGTGCCAGCAGCCGAACCTCCTACGAGCAGTACTTC. Translating it yields CASSRTSYEQYF.

This clone has just one count. The rearrangement joins TRBV7-9 to TRBJ2-7, with 8 nucleotides matching TRBD1. V lost 2 bases and J lost 3; bases outside the gene matches: 6. There are 15 residues in the CDR3. In germline, CDR1 is SEHNR, CDR2 FQNEAQ (reference sequence). CDR3 in amino acids: CASSLPDRGLYEQYF. CDR3 coding DNA: TGTGCCAGCAGCTTACCAGACAGGGGTCTCTACGAGCAGTACTTC.

The chain combines TRBV4-3 with TRBJ2-5, with 9 bases lining up with TRBD2. The V gene's germline CDR1 is LGHNA and CDR2 YSLEER. The CDR3 covers 15 residues. V gave up 1 base and J gave up 2 bases; unmatched junction bases: 2. The CDR3, as DNA: TGCGCCAGCAGCCAAGCCCTAGCGGGGCAAGAGACCCAGTACTTC. Translating gives CASSQALAGQETQYF.